This T cell receptor (beta chain) came from a study of T cells in Graves' hyperthyroidism and ophthalmopathy (dated by TCRdb to about 2019). About the full investigation: Peripheral blood was collected at initial diagnosis, before any treatment. In about six Graves' hyperthyroidism patients, the study also compared T-cell repertoires from thyroid tissue with T-cell repertoires from blood. Prospective prediction of ophthalmopathy was tested in an independent validation cohort of some 19 hyperthyroidism patients and some 17 patients who later progressed to ophthalmopathy. The 100 discovery patients were randomly split 7:3 into training and test sets. After sampling, hyperthyroidism patients received methimazole starting at 30 mg daily, and ophthalmopathy patients received high-dose intravenous methylprednisolone. The paper describes TCR Vbeta CDR3 sequencing of 120 to 150 peripheral blood samples, made up of 43 ophthalmopathy patients, approximately 76 hyperthyroidism patients and 17 progressor patients. A discovery cohort of about 100 patients, about 43 with Graves' ophthalmopathy and 55 to 60 with stable Graves' hyperthyroidism, was used to find distinguishing TCR V-J signatures. Study-level results and caveats: No statistical method was used to set the sample size in advance, and investigators knew the group allocation. In validation, the model predicted progression to ophthalmopathy a median of approximately 6.3 months before onset, with about 64% sensitivity and around 76% specificity. Blood samples also contained most of the expanded thyroid clonotypes (frequency above 0.001), which suggests that blood repertoires may reflect thyroid immune responses. A 13 V-J signature model separated ophthalmopathy from stable hyperthyroidism, with roughly 88% sensitivity and 81.08% specificity in cross-validation and 80%/75% in testing.

The TCR beta CDR3 regions were amplified from RNA transcripts. The TCR CDR3 was subjected to a first round of RT-PCR using the HTBI primer set and the Qiagen OneStep RT-PCR kit. A second multiplex PCR round built the libraries, followed by size selection and purification. The libraries were sequenced on an Illumina HiSeq2000 using paired-end 100 bp reads. Regarding the original processing steps: SOAPnuke was used to process the raw data, throwing out any read that contained adapters or uncalled bases, had a mean Phred below 15, or lacked an exact constant-primer or identifier match. High-quality paired reads were merged using COPE v1.2.5, and each unique nucleotide sequence was defined as a clonotype. Clonotypes were aligned to IMGT TRBV, TRBD and TRBJ reference segments using MiTCR v1.1. Analysis was restricted to V-J combinations with a frequency above 0.0001, which covered about 99% of repertoires. A TCS score was defined as the ratio of F50 (clonal expansion) to E x V (chaos), with BLOSUM62-based TCRdist applied between CDR3 peptides within each V-J. Welch's t-statistics and random forest reduced just over 500 V-J features to about 13, which were used in a naive Bayes classifier (R e1071). Clones were called with MiXCR by TCRdb after fastp trimmed the public reads at Q25, and only in-frame beta chains were retained. All rows with the same CDR3 protein become a single entry with the most common DNA and genes. The V and J calls shown here were made by TCRdb, not taken from the authors' results. Here the sample has over 500,000 distinct CDR3 sequences; 16% occur a single time. Clones ranked in the top ten supply about 29% of the sample.

There are many counts of this clonotype. The antigen this receptor binds is unknown. The input lacks base qualities; no much larger clone sits a single base away. Looking up the germline V gene yields CDR1 SGHTA and CDR2 FQGTGA. V trim: 5 bases; J trim: 5 bases; unmatched bases: 5. From the cysteine up to the phenylalanine, the CDR3 has a length of 13 residues. The DNA shown is the 39-base CDR3, in frame from base 1. Moderately to severely active disease, a Clinical Activity Score of at least 3, a NOSPECS grade of at least 4, and a duration under 3 months were present in ophthalmopathy patients. Any patient with an uncontrolled infection, another autoimmune disease, pregnancy or lactation was excluded. Clinical symptoms, serum thyroxine and TRAb, thyroid ultrasound, and orbital computed tomography formed the basis for the diagnoses. Ficoll-Paque density gradient centrifugation was used to isolate PBMCs from about 10 ml of fresh peripheral blood. Total RNA was extracted using Trizol reagent, and RNA quality was assessed on an Agilent 2100 Bioanalyzer.

The clonotype originates from a woman between 25 and 40 years old with Graves' ophthalmopathy. The sample taken for sequencing was blood. This chain is built from TRBV7-3 and TRBJ2-7, with 8 middle bases fitting TRBD2. The nucleotides read TGTGCCAGCAGCGTCGCACTAGCGGACGAGCAGTACTTC. The translation is CASSVALADEQYF.